The entry that follows covers one TCR beta chain sequence. The Susac syndrome patients fit the recently defined diagnostic criteria for definite or probable disease. Trimming at V came to 5 bases and at J to 4 bases, leaving 8 bases not matched to a gene. CDR1 and CDR2 (germline): MNHNS, SASEGT. The CDR3 sequence is 16 residues long. The RNA input was about 0.5 to 1 ug, and it was reverse transcribed with random hexamers. TCRdb called the immunoSEQ multiplex PCR reads again in MiXCR, with one record for every CDR3 protein. The sample carries about 80,000 distinct CDR3 sequences, approximately 94% recorded once. These data belong to a study of CD8 T cells in Susac syndrome.

Sequences were obtained from CD4+ T cells from PBMCs. V usage is TRBV6-1 and J usage is TRBJ2-3, with 11 bases matching TRBD1. The sequence came from a human donor with Susac syndrome. The CDR3 protein is CASSPRTGGRADTQYF. The CDR3 DNA reads TGTGCCAGCAGTCCACGGACAGGGGGCAGGGCAGATACGCAGTATTTT.